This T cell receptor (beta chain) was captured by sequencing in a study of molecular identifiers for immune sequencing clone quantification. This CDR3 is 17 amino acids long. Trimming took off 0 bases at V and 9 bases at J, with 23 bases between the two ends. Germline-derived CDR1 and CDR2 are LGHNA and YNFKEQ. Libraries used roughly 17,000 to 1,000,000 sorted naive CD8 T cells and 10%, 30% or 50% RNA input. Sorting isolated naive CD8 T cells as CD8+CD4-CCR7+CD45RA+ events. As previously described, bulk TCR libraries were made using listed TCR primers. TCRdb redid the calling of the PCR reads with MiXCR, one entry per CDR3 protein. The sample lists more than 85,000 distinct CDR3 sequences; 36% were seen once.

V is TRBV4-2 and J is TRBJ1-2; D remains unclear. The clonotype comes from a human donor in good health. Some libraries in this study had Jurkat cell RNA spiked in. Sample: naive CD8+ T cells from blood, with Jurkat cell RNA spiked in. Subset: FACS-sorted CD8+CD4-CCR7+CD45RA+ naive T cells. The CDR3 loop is CASSQDFRFAGFSSYTF. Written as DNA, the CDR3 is TGTGCCAGCAGCCAAGATTTCCGCTTCGCGGGATTTTCTAGCTACACCTTC.